The 31 T cell receptor beta chains below were found in one sample sequenced in a study of PD-L1 blockade in urothelial cancer. As to time point: pretreatment peripheral blood. The repertoire was sequenced with immunoSEQ multiplex PCR; TCRdb's copy has only in-frame clones and lacks some. Of tens of thousands of clones listed, approximately 85% were seen once; the top ten hold roughly 10%. The specimen was PBMCs, collected around atezolizumab (anti-PD-L1) treatment. These receptors were taken from a man in his sixties or seventies with urothelial cancer.

This chain links TRBV11-1 with TRBJ1-1, with TRBD1 matching 7 bases. Germline V gene lookup returns CDR1 SGHAT and CDR2 FQDESV (reference sequence). This CDR3 region has 14 residues. Trimming took 5 bases from V and 4 from J; bases not matched to a gene: 7. CDR3 in DNA: TGTGCCAGCAGCATGACAGGGATCAGCACTGAAGCTTTCTTT. Encoded protein: CASSMTGISTEAFF.

The rearrangement links TRBV19 to TRBJ2-5, with TRBD1 matching 10 bases. CDR1 and CDR2 (germline): LNHDA, SQIVND (reference sequence). J gave up 1 base and V 4 bases, and 6 bases lay outside the gene matches. The CDR3 extends over 16 amino acids. CDR3 residues: CASSTRGTGAQETQYF. In DNA form, the CDR3 reads TGTGCCAGTAGTACTCGAGGGACAGGGGCCCAAGAGACCCAGTACTTC.

The genes are TRBV19 and TRBJ2-7; 11 bases match TRBD1. With V trimmed by 6 bases and J by 3 bases, 1 base remained unmatched. From germline, CDR1 is LNHDA and CDR2 SQIVND (reference sequence). This CDR3 is built from 13 residues. The CDR3 DNA follows: TGTGCCAGTAGCGGGACAGGGGGCTACGAGCAGTACTTC. It translates to CASSGTGGYEQYF.

About this clone itself: Other DNA sequences within the sample encode an identical CDR3. The chain combines TRBV7-2 with TRBJ1-1; D gene uncertain. Germline-derived CDR1 and CDR2 are SGHTA and FQGNSA. The CDR3 consists of 13 residues. V lost 5 bases and J 0 bases, leaving 7 bases between the germline ends. This CDR3 is CASSPYLNTEAFF. The CDR3 nucleotides are TGTGCCAGCAGCCCCTATCTGAACACTGAAGCTTTCTTT.

This clone was seen just once. The genes are TRBV18 and TRBJ2-1, with TRBD2 matching 14 bases. The CDR3 contains 17 residues. The V and J ends lost 2 bases and 8 bases, in that order; junction bases with no gene match: 8. Germline loops: CDR1 KGHSH, CDR2 LQKENI. DNA for the CDR3: TGTGCCAGCTCACCAACACCGGGACTAGCGGGAGTGGATGAGCAGTTCTTC. Its protein is CASSPTPGLAGVDEQFF.

This clone was seen once. Mismatch with germline at one junction end may stem from a read error. In DNA form, the CDR3 reads TGTGCTAGCAGCTTGGGAGACGGGGAGCTGTTTTTT. Amino acids: CASSLGDGELFF. The chain recombines TRBV7-7 with TRBJ2-2, with a tentative D call TRBD2 (5 bases). The CDR3 contains 12 residues. Germline CDR1 and CDR2: SSHAT and FNYEAQ (reference sequence).

The chain carries TRBV4-1 and TRBJ2-4; TRBD1 might be the D (6 bases). The V gene lost 0 bases and the J gene lost 2 bases, with 14 bases spanning the gap. The CDR3 has 17 amino acids. In germline, CDR1 is MGHRA, CDR2 YSYEKL. The CDR3 reads CASSQDRPRGPKNIQYF. CDR3 bases: TGCGCCAGCAGCCAAGATCGTCCCAGGGGTCCCAAAAACATTCAGTACTTC.

The rearrangement joins TRBV5-8 to TRBJ2-3, with a weak D call TRBD2 (5 bases). The CDR3 runs 15 residues. V was clipped by 5 bases and J by 1 base, with 14 bases between them. CDR1 and CDR2 (germline): SGHTS, YDEGEE. The CDR3 DNA is TGTGCCAGCAGTCGGCTGAGCGGCGGCACAGATACGCAGTATTTT. Protein product: CASSRLSGGTDTQYF. The variable domain in full, with the rest retrieved from reference TRBV5-8 and TRBJ2-3, is EAGVTQSPTHLIKTRGQQATLRCSPISGHTSVYWYQQALGLGLQFLLWYDEGEERNRGNFPPRFSGRQFPNYSSELNVNALELEDSALYLCASSRLSGGTDTQYFGPGTRLTVL.

The chain has TRBV2 and TRBJ1-5, with 9 bases matching TRBD1. The CDR3 contains 13 residues. Germline lookup yields CDR1 SNHLY and CDR2 FYNNEI. Trimming cost V 8 bases and J 5 bases; bases outside gene matches: 4. The CDR3 region is CASSDRGDQPQHF. Here the CDR3 DNA reads TGTGCCAGCTCGGACAGGGGAGATCAGCCCCAGCATTTT. Looking up the rest from reference TRBV2 and TRBJ1-5 gives the full variable domain: EPEVTQTPSHQVTQMGQEVILRCVPISNHLYFYWYRQILGQKVEFLVSFYNNEISEKSEIFDDQFSVERPDGSNFTLKIRSTKLEDSAMYFCASSDRGDQPQHFGDGTRLSIL.

This rearrangement joins TRBV5-1 to TRBJ2-3; 10 bases line up with TRBD2. There are 21 residues in the CDR3. Germline values: CDR1 SGHRS, CDR2 YFSETQ. V shed 4 bases and J 2 bases; nucleotides not matched to a gene: 22. CDR3 in amino acids: CASSPRGARAGGQGPTDTQYF. CDR3 nucleotide sequence: TGCGCCAGCAGCCCGAGGGGGGCAAGAGCGGGAGGGCAGGGGCCCACAGATACGCAGTATTTT.

The sample holds one count of this clone. V usage is TRBV19 and J usage is TRBJ2-1, with 7 bases fitting TRBD2. The CDR3 contains 14 residues. V dropped 6 bases and J dropped 6; count of bases not matched to a gene: 8. The germline gives CDR1 LNHDA, CDR2 SQIVND (reference sequence). The CDR3 DNA sequence: TGTGCCAGTAGAGATCTAGCGGTGGGCAATGAGCAGTTCTTC. Protein: CASRDLAVGNEQFF.

This chain connects TRBV5-4 to TRBJ2-1; D is unclear. The ends were cut back, 4 bases at V and 1 base at J, with 18 bases in the middle. The CDR3 has 17 amino acids. CDR1 is SGHNT, CDR2 YYREEE, per germline (reference sequence). Here the CDR3 DNA reads TGTGCCAGCAGCCCGACCCTCAGTAGCCGATCCTACAATGAGCAGTTCTTC. It translates to CASSPTLSSRSYNEQFF.

The chain carries TRBV2 and TRBJ2-6; TRBD1 matches at 8 bases. This CDR3 has 15 amino acids. Germline loops: CDR1 SNHLY, CDR2 FYNNEI. J gave up 4 bases and V 6 bases, and 5 bases lay outside the gene matches. CDR3 sequence reads: CASRDRASGANVLTF. CDR3 bases: TGTGCCAGCAGGGACAGGGCGTCCGGGGCCAACGTCCTGACTTTC.

J is TRBJ1-1 and V is TRBV19; TRBD1 aligns across 7 bases. After removal of 2 bases from V and 6 bases from J, the junction contained 6 bases not matched to a gene. This CDR3 region has 14 residues. The germline CDR1 and CDR2 sequences are LNHDA and SQIVND (reference sequence). The CDR3 spells CASSIQDREAEAFF. CDR3 DNA sequence: TGTGCCAGTAGTATACAAGACAGGGAGGCTGAAGCTTTCTTT. Combining the CDR3 with reference TRBV19 and TRBJ1-1 gives the whole variable domain DGGITQSPKYLFRKEGQNVTLSCEQNLNHDAMYWYRQDPGQGLRLIYYSQIVNDFQKGDIAEGYSVSREKKESFPLTVTSAQKNPTAFYLCASSIQDREAEAFFGQGTRLTVV.

The chain joins TRBV27 to TRBJ1-5; D gene ambiguous. The germline V gene encodes CDR1 MNHEY and CDR2 SMNVEV (reference sequence). The V end was cut by 2 bases, the J end by 5 bases, with 7 bases between. The CDR3 covers 13 residues. This CDR3 is CASSLQIYQPQHF. CDR3 DNA sequence: TGTGCCAGCAGTTTACAGATTTATCAGCCCCAGCATTTT.

The V and J genes are TRBV6-4 and TRBJ1-5; 7 bases align to TRBD1. The V segment lost 5 bases and the J segment 5 bases; nucleotides outside the gene matches: 3. Germline CDR1 reads MRHNA; CDR2 reads SNTAGT. The CDR3 has 13 residues. CDR3: CASSPQGDQPQHF. For the CDR3, the DNA is TGTGCCAGCAGTCCTCAGGGGGATCAGCCCCAGCATTTT.

V is TRBV20-1 and J is TRBJ2-5; 7 positions match TRBD1. In germline, CDR1 is DFQATT, CDR2 SNEGSKA (reference sequence). V lost 5 bases and J lost 5; bases outside the gene matches: 2. This CDR3 has 11 residues. The CDR3 protein is CSAPTGETQYF. The CDR3 nucleotides read TGCAGTGCTCCGACAGGGGAGACCCAGTACTTC.

The CDR3, as DNA: TGTGCCAGCAGCTTAACGAGAGTCGGGGGGGGGACCGGGGAGCTGTTTTTT. It specifies CASSLTRVGGGTGELFF. V is TRBV7-3 and J is TRBJ2-2, with 8 positions matching TRBD2. The CDR3 is 17 amino acids. Germline V gives CDR1 SGHTA, CDR2 FQGTGA. Trimming took 0 bases from V and 5 from J; bases not matched to a gene: 8.

V is TRBV28 and J is TRBJ1-3; D gene unclear. From germline, CDR1 is MDHEN and CDR2 SYDVKM. CDR3 length: 14 residues. V was pared by 1 base and J by 0 bases, with 4 bases between. The CDR3 loop is CASSLSYSGNTIYF. The CDR3 DNA is TGTGCCAGCAGTTTATCCTACTCTGGAAACACCATATATTTT. Combining the CDR3 with reference TRBV28 and TRBJ1-3 gives the whole variable domain DVKVTQSSRYLVKRTGEKVFLECVQDMDHENMFWYRQDPGLGLRLIYFSYDVKMKEKGDIPEGYSVSREKKERFSLILESASTNQTSMYLCASSLSYSGNTIYFGEGSWLTVV.

V is TRBV19 and J is TRBJ2-3; 7 bases map to TRBD1. The ends lost 6 bases at V and 3 bases at J; junction bases unmatched: 12. This CDR3 comprises 16 residues. Germline V lookup: CDR1 LNHDA, CDR2 SQIVND (reference sequence). The DNA of the CDR3 is TGTGCCAGTAGCTCCGGGACAGCGAGATATACAGATACGCAGTATTTT. Protein: CASSSGTARYTDTQYF.

This chain uses TRBV11-3 with TRBJ2-1; D might be TRBD1 (7 bases). V lost 5 bases, J lost 8 bases, and 13 bases lay in between. The CDR3 is made up of 13 amino acids. Germline lookup yields CDR1 SGHNT and CDR2 YENEEA. The CDR3 reads CASSTQGGDEQFF. In DNA, the CDR3 is TGTGCCAGCAGCACCCAGGGGGGTGATGAGCAGTTCTTC.

The CDR3 protein is CASSRSGTGQTAFF. The CDR3 DNA is TGTGCCAGCAGCCGATCCGGGACAGGGCAAACGGCTTTCTTT. This chain joins TRBV28 and TRBJ1-1; 9 positions match TRBD1. This CDR3 spans 14 amino acids. The V segment lost 6 bases and the J segment 11 bases; nucleotides outside the gene matches: 13. CDR1 and CDR2 (germline): MDHEN, SYDVKM.

The rearrangement uses TRBV27 and TRBJ2-1, with D hard to call. This CDR3 spans 14 amino acids. Germline values: CDR1 MNHEY, CDR2 SMNVEV (reference sequence). V lost 5 bases and J 3 bases, leaving 11 bases between the germline ends. The CDR3 is CASSAVQRYNEQFF. The DNA for the CDR3 is TGTGCCAGCAGTGCAGTCCAACGCTACAATGAGCAGTTCTTC.

In its sample, this clone was seen a few times. J is TRBJ2-3 and V is TRBV19, with a possible D match to TRBD1 (6 bases). Between the trimmed V and J ends, which lost 6 bases and 2 bases, there was a span of 15 bases. The CDR3 contains 15 residues. Germline loops: CDR1 LNHDA, CDR2 SQIVND (reference sequence). CDR3 sequence reads: CASSLSGVYTDTQYF. CDR3 sequence (DNA): TGTGCCAGTAGCCTTTCAGGGGTTTACACAGATACGCAGTATTTT.

The rearrangement uses TRBV10-3 and TRBJ2-7; 9 bases line up with TRBD2. J was trimmed by 6 bases and V by 4 bases; bases with no gene match: 10. The germline V gene has CDR1 ENHRY and CDR2 SYGVKD. This CDR3 region has 15 residues. CDR3 nucleotides: TGTGCCATCAGTGGGCGGGCGGGAGGGCCCGGCGAGCAGTACTTC. The encoded protein is CAISGRAGGPGEQYF.

This rearrangement joins TRBV5-1 to TRBJ2-7, with 9 bases that match TRBD1. V shed 0 bases, J shed 6 bases, and the junction held 4 bases outside the gene matches. CDR1 is SGHRS, CDR2 YFSETQ, per germline. The CDR3 has 14 amino acids. CDR3 DNA: TGCGCCAGCAGCTTGGCGGGACAGGGACCCGAGCAGTACTTC. Translated: CASSLAGQGPEQYF.

This clone was observed a few times. In DNA, the CDR3 is TGTGCCAGCAGTTTAACTAGCCGTAACGGCAATGAGCAGTTCTTC. It is translated as CASSLTSRNGNEQFF. This chain uses TRBV28 with TRBJ2-1, with a weak D call TRBD2 (6 bases). The V gene lost 2 bases and the J gene lost 6 bases, with 14 bases spanning the gap. CDR1 is MDHEN, CDR2 SYDVKM, per germline. The CDR3 length is 15 residues.

This chain connects TRBV29-1 to TRBJ2-1; perhaps TRBD2 as D (6 bases). The germline V gene encodes CDR1 SQVTM and CDR2 ANQGSEA. This CDR3 contains 15 residues. The V end was cut by 3 bases, the J end by 0 bases, with 12 bases between. The CDR3 reads CSVEGLLLSYNEQFF. The CDR3 nucleotides are TGCAGCGTTGAGGGACTCTTACTCTCCTACAATGAGCAGTTCTTC.

V is TRBV7-9 and J is TRBJ2-7; D remains ambiguous. The CDR3 totals 12 residues. V was cut by 1 base and J by 5 bases, with 6 bases left in between. Looked up from germline, CDR1 is SEHNR and CDR2 is FQNEAQ (reference sequence). The CDR3 sequence: CASSLGSNEQYF. Written as DNA, the CDR3 is TGTGCCAGCAGCTTAGGTTCCAACGAGCAGTACTTC.

The chain has TRBV6-1 and TRBJ2-2; a weak D match, TRBD2 (5 bases). The V gene lost 2 bases and the J gene lost 2 bases, with 15 bases spanning the gap. This CDR3 spans 17 amino acids. CDR1 MNHNS and CDR2 SASEGT come from the germline V gene. The CDR3, as DNA: TGTGCCAGCAGTGAAAGGTGGGAGACCCTCAACACCGGGGAGCTGTTTTTT. Residues: CASSERWETLNTGELFF.

The CDR3 loop is CASSPGAETQYF. The DNA of the CDR3 is TGTGCCAGCTCACCAGGAGCGGAGACCCAGTACTTC. V is TRBV18 and J is TRBJ2-5; D is undetermined. V shed 2 bases and J shed 5 bases, with 6 bases lying between them. Germline assignment: CDR1 KGHSH and CDR2 LQKENI. The CDR3 covers 12 residues.